The 13 T cell receptor beta chains given below trace back to one sample, sequenced in a study of identical twins. In TCRdb, the 5' RACE reads were re-called with MiXCR into one record per CDR3 protein. The sample gives 1.5 million to 2 million distinct CDR3 sequences, less than 35% of which show up once; approximately 0.29% is in the top ten. The sequenced material came from cord blood. These receptors were collected from a newborn girl in good health.

A few counts support this clonotype. This chain joins TRBV7-8 and TRBJ2-1; 7 nucleotides agree with TRBD2. V was clipped by 5 bases and J by 0 bases; unmatched bases: 10. CDR1 is SGHVS, CDR2 FQNEAQ, per germline. This CDR3 has 17 amino acids. The CDR3 nucleotides read TGTGCCAGCAGCCCCTTACTAGCGCCTAGCTCCTACAATGAGCAGTTCTTC. Protein: CASSPLLAPSSYNEQFF. Full variable domain (rest looked up from reference TRBV7-8 and TRBJ2-1): GAGVSQSPRYKVAKRGQDVALRCDPISGHVSLFWYQQALGQGPEFLTYFQNEAQLDKSGLPSDRFFAERPEGSVSTLKIQRTQQEDSAVYLCASSPLLAPSSYNEQFFGPGTRLTVL.

V and J are TRBV4-1 and TRBJ2-1, with TRBD2 identical over 11 bases. The J call may be faulty, since TRBJ2-7 better matches the DNA end. Germline assignment: CDR1 MGHRA and CDR2 YSYEKL. The CDR3 extends over 20 amino acids. The CDR3 DNA follows: TGCGCCAGCAGCCAAGGTCGTGTGCTAGCGGGGGGACAGACCTACAATGAGCAGTACTTC. This gives the protein CASSQGRVLAGGQTYNEQYF.

The sample holds a few counts of this clonotype. This chain links TRBV20-1 with TRBJ2-7; D gene ambiguous. CDR1 and CDR2 from the germline V gene are DFQATT and SNEGSKA (reference sequence). Deletions cut 6 bases from V and 0 bases from J, with 9 bases between. The CDR3 is 12 amino acids. The CDR3 coding sequence is TGCAGTGCGGTGGGCAACTCCTACGAGCAGTACTTC. Its protein is CSAVGNSYEQYF.

Only a few counts were recorded for this clonotype. The chain combines TRBV28 with TRBJ2-3; D is tentatively TRBD1 or TRBD2 (5 bases each). Germline V gene sequence: CDR1 MDHEN, CDR2 SYDVKM. The CDR3 has 14 amino acids. V lost 7 bases and J 1 base, leaving 12 bases between the germline ends. The CDR3 reads CASTQLGGTDTQYF. Here the CDR3 DNA reads TGTGCCAGCACCCAATTGGGGGGCACAGATACGCAGTATTTT.

This clonotype was counted at least ten times. The chain links TRBV6-6 to TRBJ2-3; 9 nucleotides match TRBD2. Germline-derived CDR1 and CDR2 are MNHNY and SVGAGI (reference sequence). J was trimmed by 4 bases and V by 7 bases; bases with no gene match: 6. The CDR3 runs 14 residues. In DNA form, the CDR3 reads TGTGCCAGCACGTCTAGCGGGGCCCCAGATACGCAGTATTTT. Its translation: CASTSSGAPDTQYF.

There are a few counts of this clonotype. The V and J genes are TRBV2 and TRBJ2-1; the D is unclear. The germline gives CDR1 SNHLY, CDR2 FYNNEI. The germline V and J ends were trimmed by 3 bases and 3 bases, with 12 bases remaining between them. The CDR3 is made up of 15 amino acids. This chain's CDR3 is CASSEVRTIYNEQFF. The CDR3 DNA reads TGTGCCAGCAGTGAGGTTCGAACGATCTACAATGAGCAGTTCTTC.

The table lists this clonotype with a few counts. The genes are TRBV29-1 and TRBJ2-5; 7 bases are a match to TRBD2. After removal of 3 bases from V and 0 bases from J, the junction contained 4 bases not matched to a gene. From germline, CDR1 is SQVTM and CDR2 ANQGSEA. The CDR3 extends over 14 amino acids. CDR3 in amino acids: CSVDGGRNQETQYF. The DNA for the CDR3 is TGCAGCGTTGATGGCGGGAGAAACCAAGAGACCCAGTACTTC.

The genes are TRBV10-3 and TRBJ1-1, with a tentative D call TRBD1 (5 bases). V gave up 8 bases and J gave up 1 base, with 17 bases separating them. Germline V lookup: CDR1 ENHRY, CDR2 SYGVKD. CDR3 length equals 15 residues. The CDR3 DNA reads TGTGCCATCGGGTGGGGGGGTACCGGGAACACTGAAGCTTTCTTT. Translation: CAIGWGGTGNTEAFF.

This sequence joins TRBV5-1 and TRBJ2-7; D perhaps matches TRBD2 (6 bases). Trimming cost V 4 bases and J 2 bases, with 13 bases left between them. Germline CDR1 SGHRS, CDR2 YFSETQ. This CDR3 spans 14 amino acids. CDR3 residues: CASSPAGLTYEQYF. In DNA, the CDR3 is TGCGCCAGCAGCCCGGCGGGACTCACCTACGAGCAGTACTTC.

The chain is built from TRBV5-4 and TRBJ2-5; TRBD2 agrees at 10 bases. CDR3 size: 15 residues. Germline CDR1 reads SGHNT; CDR2 reads YYREEE (reference sequence). V lost 3 bases and J lost 11; bases outside the gene matches: 13. CDR3: CASSSGLADNNEQYF. CDR3 DNA: TGTGCCAGCAGCTCAGGACTAGCGGACAACAATGAGCAGTACTTC.

Worth noting for this clonotype: Relative to the germline gene, one junction end is altered; a read error may explain this. This sequence joins TRBV5-1 and TRBJ1-4; possibly TRBD1 for D (5 bases). Germline CDR1 SGHRS, CDR2 YFSETQ. The CDR3 runs to 16 residues. The CDR3 DNA follows: TGCGCCAGCAGTTTGGGGGTGACTGCAACTAATGAAAAACTGTTTTTT. Amino acids: CASSLGVTATNEKLFF. Drawing the rest from reference TRBV5-1 and TRBJ1-4, the complete variable domain is KAGVTQTPRYLIKTRGQQVTLSCSPISGHRSVSWYQQTPGQGLQFLFEYFSETQRNKGNFPGRFSGRQFSNSRSEMNVSTLELGDSALYLCASSLGVTATNEKLFFGSGTQLSVL.

This clonotype was seen only a few times. The chain carries TRBV20-1 and TRBJ2-7; D not resolved. This CDR3 contains 11 residues. Trimming took 7 bases from V and 1 from J, leaving 8 bases between them. From germline, CDR1 is DFQATT and CDR2 SNEGSKA (reference sequence). CDR3 protein: CSGLGSYEQYF. The CDR3 coding sequence is TGCAGTGGTTTGGGGTCCTACGAGCAGTACTTC.

This chain uses TRBV7-9 with TRBJ2-1, with TRBD2 matching over 9 bases. The germline gives CDR1 SEHNR, CDR2 FQNEAQ (reference sequence). The length of the CDR3 is 16 residues. V trimming: 2 bases; J trimming: 7 bases; junction bases outside the gene matches: 9. As DNA, the CDR3 is TGTGCCAGCAGCTTACTAGCTAGCGGGAAGTATAATGAGCAGTTCTTC. The encoded protein is CASSLLASGKYNEQFF.